This T cell receptor (beta chain) was captured in a study of blood T cell repertoires in COVID-19. Trimming pared 0 bases from V and 4 bases from J, leaving 12 bases between. Germline V gives CDR1 LGHNA, CDR2 YSLEER. The CDR3 consists of 15 residues. TCRdb's table, derived via immunoSEQ multiplex PCR, lists solely in-frame clones and lacks some. Seen here are 77,000 or so clones, roughly 90% observed once, and the top ten hold approximately 4.5%. This clone showed up just once. The sequencing sample was made of peripheral blood. This chain joins TRBV4-3 and TRBJ1-2; D unresolved. This receptor was obtained from a man aged 45-65 years with active COVID-19. CDR3 amino acids: CASSQEGGESYGYTF. CDR3 DNA sequence: TGCGCCAGCAGCCAAGAAGGCGGGGAGAGCTATGGCTACACCTTC.